This T cell receptor beta chain was sequenced during a study of identical twins. This clonotype was found a few times. Its specificity is unknown. The CDR3 loop spans 14 amino acids. Looked up from germline, CDR1 is SEHNR and CDR2 is FQNEAQ (reference sequence). Trimming removed 4 bases at V and 8 bases at J, with 12 bases between. TCRdb called the 5' RACE reads again in MiXCR, with one record for every CDR3 protein. The sample has 550,000 to 800,000 distinct CDR3 sequences; roughly 6.6% are singletons. Study-level findings and limits: Because invariant MAIT and iNKT cells could be present, zero-insertion analyses could be partly confounded. Alpha sequences that were out-of-frame and twin-shared showed an excess of low generation probability. Fewer insertions marked abundant cord blood beta clonotypes; young adult naive trended weakly, memory not at all.

The sample was also reused in another study, on yellow fever vaccine responses in identical twins.

This sequence joins TRBV7-9 and TRBJ1-6, with D possibly being TRBD1 (5 bases). Sequencing input: PBMCs. The origin of this receptor is a woman between 18 and 29 years old in good health. CDR3 DNA: TGTGCCAGCAGCTCCCGGGACCGAGATTCACCCCTCCACTTT. It specifies CASSSRDRDSPLHF.